This T cell receptor (beta chain) was captured in a study of T cell responses to AZD1222 COVID-19 vaccine. For the study at large: Both about-4-week and about-12-week second-dose recipients were combined. Whole-study results and caveats: Unmutated regions of variants are reportedly targeted by nearly half of spike-specific TCRs. Without day 14 samples, only post-peak T cell repertoires were studied. Among the donors, most were white British and more were female, and clonal diversity was possibly underestimated.

Regarding this clone: Its cognate antigen is unknown.

Sequencing was performed with immunoSEQ multiplex PCR; in TCRdb, only in-frame clones are kept and a portion is missing. The repertoire holds around 110,000 clones, with over 75% as singletons. CDR1 is SGHVS and CDR2 is FQNEAQ in the germline V gene. CDR3 length: 16 residues. V lost 1 base to trimming and J lost 4 bases, with 16 bases between them. The chain uses TRBV7-8 and TRBJ1-2, with TRBD1 as a possible D gene (5 bases). The source of this sequence is an adult in good health. The source was peripheral blood, collected on day 0 of AZD1222 vaccination. The DNA of the CDR3 is TGTGCCAGCAGCTTAGGTCAGGAACAGGATATCTATGGCTACACCTTC. It specifies CASSLGQEQDIYGYTF.